One sample yielded the 18 T cell receptor beta chains listed below, sequenced in a study of early T cells in non-severe SARS-CoV-2 infection (dated by TCRdb to the early 2020s). Library construction relied on 5' RACE. Sequencing took place on a NextSeq 500. In TCRdb, the public reads were trimmed at Q25 with fastp and aligned with MiXCR, with productive beta chains retained. Merged by CDR3 protein, the rows form single entries marked with the most common genes and DNA. The sample includes approximately 74,000 distinct CDR3 sequences, with more than 13% observed a single time. Approximately 11% of the sample is taken by the ten largest. The sample comprised whole blood. These receptors all stem from an adult who was a healthcare worker with PCR-confirmed SARS-CoV-2 infection or an uninfected control (not recorded which).

This clonotype was observed many times. This chain joins TRBV29-1 and TRBJ1-2; no clear D. The CDR3 extends over 12 amino acids. Germline CDR1 reads SQVTM; CDR2 reads ANQGSEA. Trimming took off 3 bases at V and 1 base at J, with 6 bases between the two ends. The CDR3 is CSVEASNYGYTF. CDR3 nucleotides: TGCAGCGTTGAGGCGAGTAACTATGGCTACACCTTC.

In its sample, this clonotype was seen a few times. V and J are TRBV7-9 and TRBJ1-6, with D tentatively TRBD1 (5 bases). The V and J ends lost 1 base and 10 bases respectively, with 8 bases between them. This CDR3 has 13 amino acids. The germline V gene encodes CDR1 SEHNR and CDR2 FQNEAQ (reference sequence). CDR3 in amino acids: CASSLEGESPLHF. In DNA form, the CDR3 reads TGTGCCAGCAGCTTAGAAGGGGAATCACCCCTCCACTTT.

This clonotype was seen ten or more times. The J gene is TRBJ2-5, the V gene TRBV7-8, with 10 bases matching TRBD2. Trimming cost V 5 bases and J 5 bases; bases outside gene matches: 5. The CDR3 contains 14 residues. Looked up from germline, CDR1 is SGHVS and CDR2 is FQNEAQ. The CDR3 loop reads CASSPAGGRETQYF. In nucleotides, the CDR3 is TGTGCCAGCAGCCCAGCGGGGGGGCGTGAGACCCAGTACTTC.

This clonotype was seen a few times. V gene TRBV5-1 combines with J gene TRBJ2-7; 7 bases line up with TRBD1. Germline lookup yields CDR1 SGHRS and CDR2 YFSETQ. J gave up 0 bases and V 0 bases, and 6 bases lay outside the gene matches. The CDR3 has 16 amino acids. The CDR3 DNA sequence: TGCGCCAGCAGCTTGGAGGTCACAGGGGTCTCCTACGAGCAGTACTTC. It translates to CASSLEVTGVSYEQYF.

V is TRBV28 and J is TRBJ1-2, with D hard to call. Trimming stripped 7 bases from V and 14 bases from J, with 20 bases between. Germline V CDR1 and CDR2: MDHEN, SYDVKM. The CDR3 covers 12 residues. CDR3 in DNA: TGTGCCAGCAACACCGGGGAGATTCTGGGGACCTTC. Its translation is CASNTGEILGTF.

This clonotype was seen many times. J is TRBJ2-7 and V is TRBV28, with TRBD1 as a possible D gene (5 bases). The CDR3 is 16 residues long. Trimming took off 0 bases at V and 0 bases at J, with 12 bases between the two ends. Germline V CDR1 and CDR2: MDHEN, SYDVKM. The CDR3 loop reads CASSLWSSGYSYEQYF. CDR3 in DNA: TGTGCCAGCAGTTTATGGTCGTCAGGGTACTCCTACGAGCAGTACTTC.

The chain links TRBV3-1 to TRBJ1-6; D is uncertain. The CDR3 length is 16 residues. With 0 bases removed from V and 6 bases from J, the gap between germline ends came to 12 bases. CDR1 and CDR2 from the germline V gene are LGHDT and YNNKEL (reference sequence). The CDR3 region is CASSQDRPGVNSPLHF. CDR3 bases: TGTGCCAGCAGCCAAGATAGGCCGGGAGTTAATTCACCCCTCCACTTT.

This clonotype occurred once. This chain connects TRBV27 to TRBJ2-7; maybe TRBD1 (6 bases). The ends were cut back, 3 bases at V and 5 bases at J, with 14 bases in the middle. This CDR3 region has 14 residues. Germline loops: CDR1 MNHEY, CDR2 SMNVEV (reference sequence). The CDR3 sequence: CASSFGDTRNEQYF. CDR3 coding DNA: TGTGCCAGCAGTTTTGGGGACACACGAAACGAGCAGTACTTC.

The chain is built from TRBV10-3 and TRBJ2-7; TRBD2 matches 10 bases. The CDR3 is 15 amino acids. The V gene end was trimmed by 5 bases and the J gene end by 1 base; junction bases not matched to a gene: 5. Per the germline V gene, CDR1 is ENHRY and CDR2 is SYGVKD. The CDR3 protein is CAISSSGGNSYEQYF. As DNA, the CDR3 is TGTGCCATCAGTTCTAGCGGGGGAAATTCCTACGAGCAGTACTTC.

The J gene is TRBJ2-7, the V gene TRBV11-1; 8 bases fit TRBD1. Per germline, CDR1 SGHAT and CDR2 FQDESV (reference sequence). This CDR3 has 15 residues. V was pared by 1 base and J by 3 bases, with 5 bases of the junction left unmatched. The CDR3 coding sequence is TGTGCCAGCAGCTTAGGCCTTGGACAGGGCTACGAGCAGTACTTC. This codes for CASSLGLGQGYEQYF.

This clonotype was seen at least ten times. The V and J genes are TRBV7-6 and TRBJ1-1; a possible D gene is TRBD1 (5 bases). V lost 5 bases and J lost 5, with 18 bases in between. This CDR3 is 15 amino acids long. Per germline, CDR1 SGHVS and CDR2 FNYEAQ. CDR3 sequence reads: CASSASEGSRTEAFF. The CDR3 DNA reads TGTGCCAGCAGCGCAAGTGAGGGGTCAAGGACTGAAGCTTTCTTT.

The genes are TRBV14 and TRBJ2-7; D may be TRBD2 (5 bases). The V end lost 3 bases, the J end lost 10 bases, and 13 bases lay between the germline ends. CDR3 length equals 12 residues. The germline CDR1 and CDR2 sequences are SGHDN and FVKESK. In DNA form, the CDR3 reads TGTGCCAGCAGCCATACGGCTAGCCTTCAGTACTTC. Translating it yields CASSHTASLQYF.

The chain's CDR3 is CASSKGQGTDTQYF. DNA for the CDR3: TGTGCCAGCAGTAAGGGACAGGGCACAGATACGCAGTATTTT. The chain is built from TRBV6-6 and TRBJ2-3; 8 bases are a match to TRBD1. Germline CDR1 and CDR2: MNHNY and SVGAGI (reference sequence). The V and J ends lost 5 bases and 1 base, in that order; junction bases with no gene match: 2. This CDR3 spans 14 amino acids.

The genes are TRBV29-1 and TRBJ2-7, with D possibly being TRBD1 (6 bases). Trimming stripped 0 bases from V and 3 bases from J, with 6 bases between. CDR1 and CDR2 (germline): SQVTM, ANQGSEA. There are 12 residues in the CDR3. The CDR3 DNA reads TGCAGCGTTGAAGAGACAGGCTACGAGCAGTACTTC. This encodes CSVEETGYEQYF.

This clonotype was counted between two and nine times. The V and J genes are TRBV5-1 and TRBJ1-1, with D perhaps TRBD1 (5 bases). Germline V lookup: CDR1 SGHRS, CDR2 YFSETQ. The CDR3 sequence is 14 residues long. V shed 5 bases and J shed 1 base, with 12 bases lying between them. CDR3 amino acids: CASSRAGQNTEAFF. The CDR3 DNA reads as TGCGCCAGCAGTCGGGCAGGACAGAACACTGAAGCTTTCTTT.

Only a few counts were recorded for this clonotype. The chain carries TRBV7-7 and TRBJ2-1; 10 bases line up with TRBD1. Germline CDR1 and CDR2: SSHAT and FNYEAQ (reference sequence). With V trimmed by 4 bases and J by 9 bases, 9 bases remained unmatched. The CDR3 length is 15 residues. The CDR3 reads CASSSGQGIASEQFF. The CDR3, as DNA: TGTGCCAGCAGCTCGGGACAGGGGATCGCTAGTGAGCAGTTCTTC.

This clonotype was detected only a few times. The rearrangement links TRBV7-9 to TRBJ1-1; D not certain. From germline, CDR1 is SEHNR and CDR2 FQNEAQ (reference sequence). Trimming stripped 5 bases from V and 8 bases from J, with 18 bases between. The CDR3 extends over 14 amino acids. CDR3 sequence (DNA): TGTGCCAGCAGCCCGGTCGGGCACACGGAAGAAGCTTTCTTT. Residues: CASSPVGHTEEAFF.

This clonotype has a handful of counts. V is TRBV11-2 and J is TRBJ2-7, with D possibly being TRBD1 (5 bases). Germline CDR1 and CDR2: SGHAT and FQNNGV. The CDR3 runs 12 residues. Trimming cost V 3 bases and J 4 bases, with 7 bases left between them. The CDR3 nucleotides are TGTGCCAGCAGCTTCGACAGTTACGAGCAGTACTTC. This codes for CASSFDSYEQYF.